This is a list of T cell receptor beta chains from one sample in a study of human CD8 memory T cell subsets. TCRdb derives one entry per CDR3 protein from the 5' RACE reads, leaving out DNA. Its table records more than 5,500 distinct CDR3 sequences. The sequencing input was CD8+ T cells from PBMCs. The source of these receptors is a human donor in good health. Each CDR3 is given with its conserved first and last residue. Clone size appears in some rows only: once, few, many, or a class for an expanded clone.

clone size,J gene,V gene,CDR3 protein
NA,TRBJ2-2,TRBV4-2,CASSQVVGDSANTGELFF
NA,TRBJ1-2,TRBV6-5,CASSPPQGADGYTF
NA,TRBJ1-6,TRBV4-1,CASSIGGLDNSPLHF
NA,TRBJ2-1,TRBV7-6,CASSLCIRDRDKCNEQFF
NA,TRBJ2-3,TRBV10-2,CASSELSGLATDTQYF
NA,TRBJ2-1,TRBV6-2/TRBV6-3,CASSYPGLAGREQFF
medium-sized,TRBJ2-1,TRBV12-3/TRBV12-4,CASSFPSGTGWNNEQFF
NA,TRBJ2-7,TRBV11-2,CASSSPGQGTPYEQYF
NA,TRBJ1-5,TRBV28,CASRGQGEVNQPQHF
NA,TRBJ2-2,TRBV25-1,CASSFGGHGTGELFF
NA,TRBJ2-3,TRBV7-8,CASSFETNTDTQYF
NA,TRBJ2-1,TRBV20-1,CSARGESDEQFF
medium-sized,TRBJ2-1,TRBV29-1,CSVEYQGNEQFF
NA,TRBJ2-1,TRBV9,CASSESGNRHYEQFF
NA,TRBJ2-3,TRBV7-3,CASSLSYGSTDTQYF
NA,TRBJ2-2,TRBV15,CATSQPDKALMGELFF
NA,TRBJ2-7,TRBV2,CASTDRYEQYF
NA,TRBJ2-5,TRBV12-3/TRBV12-4,CASRLGGTQYF
medium-sized,TRBJ2-2,TRBV28,CASSFKNGASVGGELFF
NA,TRBJ2-1,TRBV4-1,CASSQPGRVSYNEQFF
NA,TRBJ2-1,TRBV29-1,CSVVGYQARDTHNEQFF
NA,TRBJ2-3,TRBV7-2,CASRPTTSGGNTDTQYF
NA,TRBJ2-1,TRBV13,CASSSRHRESSYNEQFF
NA,TRBJ2-7,TRBV12-3/TRBV12-4,CASSFALDSLPQYF
NA,TRBJ1-2,TRBV5-6,CASSLGTLLRVGYTF
medium-sized,TRBJ2-3,TRBV11-2,CASSLDRGRTLSTDTQYF
NA,TRBJ2-2,TRBV2,CASSRGPYTGELFF
NA,TRBJ2-7,TRBV3-1,CASSQITGYEQYF
NA,TRBJ1-6,TRBV7-8,CASSLAGARGYNSPLHF
NA,TRBJ2-1,TRBV24-1,CATLGARPPPNEQFF
NA,TRBJ2-3,TRBV15,CATSRDLDTQYF
NA,TRBJ2-1,TRBV24-1,CATSDSWGQGGRYNEQFF
NA,TRBJ2-1,TRBV11-2,CASSVSGGSYNEQFF
NA,TRBJ2-7,TRBV28,CASSIRTVPYEQYF
NA,TRBJ2-5,TRBV29-1,CSVAGREETQYF
NA,TRBJ2-7,TRBV20-1,CSAKDRGPYEQYF
medium-sized,TRBJ1-5,TRBV27,CASSVNPLSRQPQHF
NA,TRBJ2-5,TRBV11-2,CASSFSSGNAQETQYF
NA,TRBJ2-2,TRBV11-2,CASSNRDQVTGELFF
NA,TRBJ2-7,TRBV20-1,CSARAFLLAGGTTYEQYF
NA,TRBJ2-2,TRBV6-5,CASSTQLKGQTSGSYTGELFF
NA,TRBJ1-4,TRBV7-9,CASIGQGASNEKLFF
NA,TRBJ2-7,TRBV20-1,CSAPRTGLVEQYF
NA,TRBJ2-2,TRBV7-6,CASSFATAGFGELFF
NA,TRBJ1-5,TRBV7-9,CASSSPYDSGNQPQHF
NA,TRBJ2-1,TRBV7-2,CASSLAGAYNEQFF